The T cell receptor (beta chain) described here comes from a study of CD8+ T cells in alopecia areata. The CD4+ cells of five biomarker-study patients went through sorting. This sorting yielded CD25+CD127- cells. Researchers took lesional scalp punch biopsies and peripheral blood from people who were alopecia areata patients. Once RNA had been extracted, it was reverse transcribed into cDNA to act as the sequencing template. Assay: immunoSEQ multiplex PCR; the TCRdb copy retains only in-frame clones and omits some. Seen here are under 40,000 clones, 45% to 65% observed once, and the top ten hold under 2%. This CDR3 is built from 18 residues. Germline loops: CDR1 SEHNR, CDR2 FQNEAQ (reference sequence). V shed 0 bases, J shed 6 bases, and the junction held 13 bases outside the gene matches.

This rearrangement joins TRBV7-9 to TRBJ2-1, with 8 nucleotides matching TRBD2. The material sequenced was CD4+ Tregs sorted from blood. This clonotype originated in a human donor with alopecia areata. CDR3 nucleotide sequence: TGTGCCAGCAGCTTAGCGCGGATTAGCGGGGTACTTCTCAATGAGCAGTTCTTC. This encodes CASSLARISGVLLNEQFF.